This passage covers 26 T cell receptor beta chains from one sample sequenced in a study of response to subunit inactivated influenza vaccine. TCRdb reprocessed the RT-PCR reads with MiXCR, giving one entry per CDR3 protein. The sample consists of about 800,000 distinct CDR3 sequences, about 20% of them appearing once. The input for sequencing was PBMCs from blood, taken 5 days after vaccination. The origin of the receptors is a man aged 50 to 60 who received an inactivated influenza vaccine.

J is TRBJ2-3 and V is TRBV7-2; TRBD1 matches 9 bases. The length of the CDR3 is 15 residues. With 5 bases clipped from V and 1 base from J, the junction kept 4 bases outside the gene matches. Germline CDR1 SGHTA, CDR2 FQGNSA. The CDR3, as DNA: TGTGCCAGCAGCGGAAGACAGGGGGGCACAGATACGCAGTATTTT. Amino acid sequence: CASSGRQGGTDTQYF. Combining the CDR3 with reference TRBV7-2 and TRBJ2-3 gives the whole variable domain GAGVSQSPSNKVTEKGKDVELRCDPISGHTALYWYRQSLGQGLEFLIYFQGNSAPDKSGLPSDRFSAERTGGSVSTLTIQRTQQEDSAVYLCASSGRQGGTDTQYFGPGTRLTVL.

The sample holds a few counts of this clonotype. The V call is TRBV28, the J call TRBJ2-6; the D is unclear. The V and J ends lost 2 bases and 0 bases respectively, with 5 bases between them. The CDR3 runs to 15 residues. Germline V gives CDR1 MDHEN, CDR2 SYDVKM. The CDR3 sequence is CASSLAASGANVLTF. The CDR3, as DNA: TGTGCCAGCAGTTTAGCCGCCTCTGGGGCCAACGTCCTGACTTTC.

The gene calls are TRBV5-6 and TRBJ1-1; no definite D call. CDR3 size: 16 residues. In germline, CDR1 is SGHDT, CDR2 YYEEEE. V lost 4 bases and J 4 bases, leaving 20 bases between the germline ends. CDR3 sequence: CASSPAGSTRLTEAFF. DNA of the CDR3: TGTGCCAGCAGCCCCGCTGGGTCAACCAGGCTCACTGAAGCTTTCTTT.

The rearrangement joins TRBV5-4 to TRBJ2-5, with TRBD1 matching over 9 bases. Germline V CDR1 and CDR2: SGHNT, YYREEE (reference sequence). The V segment lost 3 bases and the J segment 4 bases; nucleotides outside the gene matches: 13. This CDR3 comprises 17 residues. The CDR3 bases are TGTGCCAGCAGCTCTTATCGCGGGACAGGGATAGGAGAGACCCAGTACTTC. This codes for CASSSYRGTGIGETQYF.

This chain links TRBV7-9 with TRBJ1-2, with 11 bases fitting TRBD1. Looked up from germline, CDR1 is SEHNR and CDR2 is FQNEAQ (reference sequence). V lost 4 bases to trimming and J lost 3 bases; unmatched junction nucleotides: 4. This CDR3 is built from 15 residues. The CDR3 loop is CASSSRTGGDYGYTF. CDR3 sequence (DNA): TGTGCCAGCAGCTCAAGGACAGGGGGCGACTATGGCTACACCTTC.

This clonotype has a handful of counts. V gene TRBV20-1 combines with J gene TRBJ2-1; 13 positions match TRBD2. The CDR3 consists of 14 residues. With V trimmed by 6 bases and J by 12 bases, 11 bases remained unmatched. CDR1 DFQATT and CDR2 SNEGSKA come from the germline V gene (reference sequence). This CDR3 is CSATGLAGASRQFF. The DNA of the CDR3 is TGCAGTGCCACAGGACTAGCGGGAGCTTCTCGGCAGTTCTTC.

This chain joins TRBV9 and TRBJ2-1; 12 bases align to TRBD2. V shed 1 base and J 4 bases; nucleotides not matched to a gene: 9. CDR3 length: 18 residues. The germline V gene encodes CDR1 SGDLS and CDR2 YYNGEE. The CDR3 loop reads CASSVSGLAGSFYNEQFF. The CDR3 nucleotides are TGTGCCAGCAGCGTATCCGGACTAGCGGGAAGCTTTTACAATGAGCAGTTCTTC.

The genes are TRBV25-1 and TRBJ2-2; TRBD2 agrees at 7 bases. Germline CDR1 reads MGHDK; CDR2 reads SYGVNS. The V gene end was trimmed by 1 base and the J gene end by 5 bases; junction bases not matched to a gene: 4. This CDR3 has 15 amino acids. CDR3 sequence reads: CASSEWGGETGELFF. The CDR3 bases are TGTGCCAGCAGTGAATGGGGGGGGGAGACCGGGGAGCTGTTTTTT.

This clonotype was detected a few times. The chain joins TRBV12-3 or TRBV12-4 to TRBJ2-3; 9 positions match TRBD1. The CDR3 has 15 residues. The ends lost 5 bases at V and 3 bases at J; junction bases unmatched: 6. In nucleotides, the CDR3 is TGTGCCAGCAGTATACAGGGGGCGCAAACAGATACGCAGTATTTT. This encodes CASSIQGAQTDTQYF.

The chain is built from TRBV7-2 and TRBJ1-6, with a tentative D call TRBD1 (6 bases). CDR1 is SGHTA, CDR2 FQGNSA, per germline. With 1 base removed from V and 10 bases from J, the gap between germline ends came to 11 bases. The CDR3 consists of 14 residues. CDR3 loop: CASSLDRVYSPLHF. The DNA for the CDR3 is TGTGCCAGCAGCTTAGACAGGGTTTACTCACCCCTCCACTTT.

The rearrangement uses TRBV11-1 and TRBJ2-7; tentatively, D is TRBD1 (5 bases). The CDR3 length is 14 residues. V lost 8 bases to trimming and J lost 6 bases, with 20 bases between them. Germline CDR1 SGHAT, CDR2 FQDESV (reference sequence). The CDR3 DNA is TGTGCCAGCTCACCCCGGCGACCCGACAGCGAGCAGTACTTC. Protein: CASSPRRPDSEQYF.

V gene TRBV28 combines with J gene TRBJ2-3; TRBD2 might be the D (6 bases). This CDR3 is built from 15 residues. V lost 7 bases and J lost 1, with 15 bases in between. Germline loops: CDR1 MDHEN, CDR2 SYDVKM. This CDR3 is CASIPRTTRTDTQYF. The DNA of the CDR3 is TGTGCCAGCATCCCCCGGACTACCCGCACAGATACGCAGTATTTT.

This chain joins TRBV4-2 and TRBJ1-1; D is uncertain. Looked up from germline, CDR1 is LGHNA and CDR2 is YNFKEQ. The CDR3 totals 15 residues. Between the trimmed V and J ends, which lost 1 base and 4 bases, there was a span of 13 bases. The CDR3 DNA sequence: TGTGCCAGCAGCCAAGTTCTCGGGCAGGCCACTGAAGCTTTCTTT. Translation gives CASSQVLGQATEAFF.

V and J are TRBV20-1 and TRBJ2-7; D is unclear. The germline V and J ends were trimmed by 1 base and 2 bases, with 12 bases remaining between them. The CDR3 loop spans 14 amino acids. Germline V gene data show CDR1 as DFQATT and CDR2 as SNEGSKA (reference sequence). The CDR3 DNA follows: TGCAGTGCTAGAGTCGCCGGGCTCACCTACGAGCAGTACTTC. Amino acids: CSARVAGLTYEQYF.

This clonotype was detected only a few times. The chain is built from TRBV7-2 and TRBJ2-4; no reliable D call. Trimming removed 1 base at V and 0 bases at J, with 7 bases between. The CDR3 is 15 amino acids. Germline CDR1 and CDR2: SGHTA and FQGNSA. The CDR3 spells CASSLDWLAKNIQYF. The CDR3, as DNA: TGTGCCAGCAGCTTAGATTGGTTAGCCAAAAACATTCAGTACTTC.

This clonotype was seen only once. The chain links TRBV30 to TRBJ2-1, with 9 bases aligning to TRBD2. CDR3 length: 14 amino acids. Germline V gives CDR1 GTSNPN, CDR2 SVGIG (reference sequence). The V gene end was trimmed by 2 bases and the J gene end by 4 bases; junction bases not matched to a gene: 3. As DNA, the CDR3 is TGTGCCTGGAGTTCGGGACTAGCTTACAATGAGCAGTTCTTC. It yields the protein CAWSSGLAYNEQFF.

This clonotype has only a few counts. The chain combines TRBV7-9 with TRBJ1-2; D not certain. The V and J ends lost 3 bases and 9 bases respectively, with 14 bases between them. CDR1 is SEHNR, CDR2 FQNEAQ, per germline (reference sequence). The length of the CDR3 is 13 residues. CDR3 region: CASSFLTPASYTF. In nucleotides, the CDR3 is TGTGCCAGCAGCTTTTTGACCCCTGCGAGCTACACCTTC.

The rearrangement joins TRBV10-3 to TRBJ2-2; possible D gene TRBD2, 6 bases. The CDR3 has 15 amino acids. Germline lookup yields CDR1 ENHRY and CDR2 SYGVKD. Trimming removed 6 bases from V and 4 bases from J, with 15 bases in between. In nucleotides, the CDR3 is TGTGCCATCAGCCCAGGGCCGGAGGGCACCGGGGAGCTGTTTTTT. This gives the protein CAISPGPEGTGELFF.

This clonotype was counted ten times or more. The V gene is TRBV10-2, the J gene TRBJ2-3, with 10 bases matching TRBD2. Germline CDR1 WSHSY, CDR2 SAAADI. The CDR3 is made up of 15 amino acids. The V segment lost 2 bases and the J segment 4 bases; nucleotides outside the gene matches: 3. CDR3 sequence reads: CASSEPSGGADTQYF. The CDR3 nucleotides read TGCGCCAGCAGTGAGCCCAGCGGGGGGGCAGATACGCAGTATTTT.

A few counts support this clonotype. CDR3 amino acids: CASSQFLSGGGLGTDTQYF. The CDR3 DNA sequence: TGTGCCAGCAGCCAGTTCCTATCGGGGGGGGGCTTGGGCACAGATACGCAGTATTTT. This rearrangement joins TRBV14 to TRBJ2-3; TRBD2 aligns across 8 bases. V gave up 3 bases and J gave up 1 base; unmatched junction bases: 15. This CDR3 comprises 19 residues. Germline V lookup: CDR1 SGHDN, CDR2 FVKESK. Full variable domain (missing parts from reference TRBV14 and TRBJ2-3): EAGVTQFPSHSVIEKGQTVTLRCDPISGHDNLYWYRRVMGKEIKFLLHFVKESKQDESGMPNNRFLAERTGGTYSTLKVQPAELEDSGVYFCASSQFLSGGGLGTDTQYFGPGTRLTVL.

This clonotype was seen many times. The chain is built from TRBV20-1 and TRBJ1-2; D is unresolved. CDR3 length equals 14 residues. With 1 base removed from V and 2 bases from J, the gap between germline ends came to 11 bases. Germline V gene data show CDR1 as DFQATT and CDR2 as SNEGSKA (reference sequence). CDR3 DNA: TGCAGTGCTAGAGTAGGCAGCGTAAACTATGGCTACACCTTC. The encoded protein is CSARVGSVNYGYTF.

This clonotype was detected once. The chain uses TRBV11-2 and TRBJ2-2; possible D gene TRBD2, 6 bases. The CDR3 covers 16 residues. V lost 7 bases and J lost 4, with 19 bases in between. Germline CDR1 reads SGHAT; CDR2 reads FQNNGV. The CDR3 bases are TGTGCCAGCATCTCCATAGGGTACGGGAGCACCGGGGAGCTGTTTTTT. Amino acids: CASISIGYGSTGELFF.

The chain recombines TRBV20-1 with TRBJ1-5; TRBD1 matches at 9 bases. Germline V CDR1 and CDR2: DFQATT, SNEGSKA (reference sequence). After removal of 3 bases from V and 1 base from J, the junction contained 19 bases not matched to a gene. There are 20 residues in the CDR3. The CDR3 spells CSASNSLRDRERASNQPQHF. In DNA form, the CDR3 reads TGCAGTGCTAGTAACTCCTTACGGGACAGGGAAAGGGCAAGCAATCAGCCCCAGCATTTT.

The chain joins TRBV9 to TRBJ2-5; 7 nucleotides match TRBD2. V shed 3 bases, J shed 2 bases, and the junction held 7 bases outside the gene matches. CDR1 and CDR2 (germline): SGDLS, YYNGEE. The CDR3 loop spans 15 amino acids. CDR3: CASSGSGGPQETQYF. The CDR3 coding sequence is TGTGCCAGCAGCGGTTCGGGAGGTCCTCAAGAGACCCAGTACTTC.

V gene TRBV20-1 combines with J gene TRBJ2-3; D may be TRBD1 or TRBD2 (6 bases each). The CDR3 is made up of 17 amino acids. Germline values: CDR1 DFQATT, CDR2 SNEGSKA (reference sequence). Trimming took 6 bases from V and 4 from J, leaving 26 bases between them. The CDR3 nucleotides are TGCAGTGCCACCCCCTCGGGACATGCAAGGGGGGCAGATACGCAGTATTTT. Its protein product is CSATPSGHARGADTQYF.

This clonotype was picked up a small number of times. The rearrangement links TRBV11-2 to TRBJ2-7; D is undetermined. V lost 0 bases to trimming and J lost 6 bases, with 9 bases between them. Per the germline V gene, CDR1 is SGHAT and CDR2 is FQNNGV. The CDR3 extends over 13 amino acids. Here the CDR3 DNA reads TGTGCCAGCAGCTTAGATCTATCGGGCGAGCAGTACTTC. Residues: CASSLDLSGEQYF.